Following are 10 T cell receptor beta chains from one sample sequenced in a study of molecular identifiers for immune sequencing clone quantification. TCRdb re-called the PCR reads with MiXCR, one entry per CDR3 protein. The data hold about 640,000 distinct CDR3 sequences, with about 20% observed a single time. The specimen was naive CD8+ T cells from blood, with Jurkat cell RNA spiked in. Described subset: FACS-sorted CD8+CD4-CCR7+CD45RA+ naive T cells. The source of these receptors is a human donor in good health. Some libraries in this study had Jurkat cell RNA spiked in.

This clonotype was counted at least ten times. V usage is TRBV11-2 and J usage is TRBJ2-7, with D tentatively TRBD2 (5 bases). V was cut by 5 bases and J by 6 bases, with 11 bases left in between. Germline values: CDR1 SGHAT, CDR2 FQNNGV. This CDR3 is built from 12 residues. CDR3 in DNA: TGTGCCAGCAGCCAGACGGCGGGCGAGCAGTACTTC. It is translated as CASSQTAGEQYF. The full variable domain, its missing parts supplied by reference TRBV11-2 and TRBJ2-7, is EAGVAQSPRYKIIEKRQSVAFWCNPISGHATLYWYQQILGQGPKLLIQFQNNGVVDDSQLPKDRFSAERLKGVDSTLKIQPAKLEDSAVYLCASSQTAGEQYFGPGTRLTVT.

The chain links TRBV6-5 to TRBJ2-7; 9 nucleotides line up with TRBD2. There are 15 residues in the CDR3. Germline V gives CDR1 MNHEY, CDR2 SVGAGI. After removal of 4 bases from V and 6 bases from J, the junction contained 10 bases not matched to a gene. CDR3 coding DNA: TGTGCCAGCAGTTTGTATAGCGGGAGTTGGGGCGAGCAGTACTTC. This codes for CASSLYSGSWGEQYF.

Regarding this clonotype: This may arise from a read error, as a much more abundant clone is one base away. The chain has TRBV6-1 and TRBJ1-6, with 7 bases lining up with TRBD1. Germline-derived CDR1 and CDR2 are MNHNS and SASEGT. The CDR3 is made up of 15 amino acids. The CDR3 spells CASSSGGSYNPPLHF. CDR3 bases: TGTGCCAGCAGTTCAGGGGGGTCCTATAATCCACCCCTCCACTTT.

Ten or more counts support this clonotype. The genes are TRBV5-1 and TRBJ2-4, with no clear D. The germline CDR1 and CDR2 sequences are SGHRS and YFSETQ. The CDR3 extends over 15 amino acids. V shed 5 bases and J shed 6 bases, with 18 bases lying between them. The CDR3 sequence is CASRDSESSGNIQYF. In DNA form, the CDR3 reads TGCGCCAGCAGAGACTCCGAAAGCTCGGGAAACATTCAGTACTTC.

This clonotype was observed a handful of times. The V gene is TRBV11-2, the J gene TRBJ2-7; D gene unclear. CDR3 length: 14 amino acids. The germline CDR1 and CDR2 sequences are SGHAT and FQNNGV. Between the trimmed V and J ends, which lost 2 bases and 2 bases, there was a span of 10 bases. The CDR3 protein is CASSLIVSTYEQYF. The CDR3 DNA follows: TGTGCCAGCAGCTTAATCGTCAGTACCTACGAGCAGTACTTC.

This clonotype was detected many times. This chain links TRBV4-3 with TRBJ2-3; 7 nucleotides agree with TRBD2. CDR1 is LGHNA, CDR2 YSLEER, per germline. V trimming: 0 bases; J trimming: 2 bases; junction bases outside the gene matches: 5. The CDR3 is 16 residues long. CDR3 sequence (DNA): TGCGCCAGCAGCCAAGAGGCTAGCGGCAACACAGATACGCAGTATTTT. This encodes CASSQEASGNTDTQYF.

Ten or more counts support this clonotype. The chain combines TRBV3-1 with TRBJ2-3, with 7 bases aligning to TRBD2. With V trimmed by 6 bases and J by 4 bases, 10 bases remained unmatched. Germline V lookup: CDR1 LGHDT, CDR2 YNNKEL (reference sequence). The CDR3 consists of 15 residues. The DNA of the CDR3 is TGTGCCAGCAGTCCTACTAGCGTGCGTCCAGATACGCAGTATTTT. As protein: CASSPTSVRPDTQYF.

A few counts support this clonotype. This sequence joins TRBV4-3 and TRBJ2-1, with TRBD2 matching over 8 bases. The trim removed 1 base at V and 0 bases at J, leaving 5 bases unmatched. Per germline, CDR1 LGHNA and CDR2 YSLEER. The CDR3 covers 17 residues. CDR3 sequence reads: CASSQVLSGSSYNEQFF. The DNA for the CDR3 is TGCGCCAGCAGCCAAGTATTAAGCGGGAGCTCCTACAATGAGCAGTTCTTC.

The sample holds many counts of this clonotype. DNA of the CDR3: TGTGCCAGCAGCCAAGATTCACGGGGTGGCACAGATACGCAGTATTTT. It encodes CASSQDSRGGTDTQYF. The gene calls are TRBV3-2 and TRBJ2-3. TRBV3-2 counts as a pseudogene. The CDR3 is 16 amino acids.

J is TRBJ2-5 and V is TRBV19; 8 positions match TRBD1. Germline CDR1 is LNHDA and CDR2 is SQIVND (reference sequence). The junction had 4 bases not matched to a gene; V was cut back by 6 bases and J by 4 bases. The CDR3 is 13 residues long. CDR3 bases: TGTGCCAGTAGAGCGACAGGGGTAGAGACCCAGTACTTC. Translating gives CASRATGVETQYF.